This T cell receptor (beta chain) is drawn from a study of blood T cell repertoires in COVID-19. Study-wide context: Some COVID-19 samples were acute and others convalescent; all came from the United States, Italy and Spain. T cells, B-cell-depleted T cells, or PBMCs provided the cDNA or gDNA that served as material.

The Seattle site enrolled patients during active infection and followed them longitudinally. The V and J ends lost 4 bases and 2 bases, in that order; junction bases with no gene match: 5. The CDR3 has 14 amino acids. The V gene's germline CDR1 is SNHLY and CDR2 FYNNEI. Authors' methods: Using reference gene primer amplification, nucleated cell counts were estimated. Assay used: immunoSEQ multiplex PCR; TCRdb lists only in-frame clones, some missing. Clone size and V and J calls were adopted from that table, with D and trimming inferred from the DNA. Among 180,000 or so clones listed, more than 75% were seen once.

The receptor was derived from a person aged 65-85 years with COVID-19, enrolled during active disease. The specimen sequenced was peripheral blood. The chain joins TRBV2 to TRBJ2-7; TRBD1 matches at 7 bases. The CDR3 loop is CASSGTTGTYEQYF. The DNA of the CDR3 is TGTGCCAGCAGTGGAACGACAGGGACCTACGAGCAGTACTTC.